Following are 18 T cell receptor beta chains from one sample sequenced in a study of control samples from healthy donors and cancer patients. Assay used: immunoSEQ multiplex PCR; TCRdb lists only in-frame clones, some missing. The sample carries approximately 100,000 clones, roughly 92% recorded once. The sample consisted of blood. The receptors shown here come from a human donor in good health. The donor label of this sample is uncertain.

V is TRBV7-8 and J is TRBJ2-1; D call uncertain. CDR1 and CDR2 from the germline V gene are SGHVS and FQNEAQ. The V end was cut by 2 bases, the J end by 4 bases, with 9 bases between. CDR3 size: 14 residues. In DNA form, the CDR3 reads TGTGCCAGCAGCTTATTGGACGTGTACAATGAGCAGTTCTTC. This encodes CASSLLDVYNEQFF.

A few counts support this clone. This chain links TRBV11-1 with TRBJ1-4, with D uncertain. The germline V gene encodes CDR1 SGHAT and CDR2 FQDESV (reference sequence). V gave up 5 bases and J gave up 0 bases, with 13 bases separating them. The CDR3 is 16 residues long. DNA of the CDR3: TGTGCCAGCAGCCTAAACAAGGGTTCAACTAATGAAAAACTGTTTTTT. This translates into CASSLNKGSTNEKLFF.

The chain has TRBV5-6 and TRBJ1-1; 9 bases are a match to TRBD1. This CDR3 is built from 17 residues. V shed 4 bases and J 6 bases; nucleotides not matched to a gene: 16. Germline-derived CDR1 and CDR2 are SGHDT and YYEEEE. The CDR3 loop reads CASSLRNRGPWGAEAFF. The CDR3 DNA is TGTGCCAGCAGCCTGAGAAACAGGGGGCCCTGGGGGGCTGAAGCTTTCTTT.

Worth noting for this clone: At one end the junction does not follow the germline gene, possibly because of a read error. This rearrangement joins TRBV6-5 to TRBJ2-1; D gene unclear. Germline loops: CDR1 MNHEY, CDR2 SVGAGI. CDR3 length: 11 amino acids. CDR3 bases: TGTGCCAGCAGTTACGCAGGCCGCGTAATCTTC. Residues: CASSYAGRVIF.

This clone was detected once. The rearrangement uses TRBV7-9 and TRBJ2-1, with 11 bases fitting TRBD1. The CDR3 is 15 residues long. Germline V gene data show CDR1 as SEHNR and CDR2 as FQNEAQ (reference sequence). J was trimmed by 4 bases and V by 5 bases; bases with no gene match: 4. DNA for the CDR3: TGTGCCAGCAGCCCATGGGACAGGGGGTACAATGAGCAGTTCTTC. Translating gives CASSPWDRGYNEQFF.

CDR3: CSASVRRQGALDTQYF. CDR3 coding DNA: TGCAGTGCTAGTGTAAGGAGGCAGGGGGCGTTAGATACGCAGTATTTT. The V and J genes are TRBV20-1 and TRBJ2-3, with TRBD1 matching over 8 bases. CDR1 is DFQATT, CDR2 SNEGSKA, per germline (reference sequence). The V gene end was trimmed by 3 bases and the J gene end by 5 bases; junction bases not matched to a gene: 13. CDR3 length: 16 residues.

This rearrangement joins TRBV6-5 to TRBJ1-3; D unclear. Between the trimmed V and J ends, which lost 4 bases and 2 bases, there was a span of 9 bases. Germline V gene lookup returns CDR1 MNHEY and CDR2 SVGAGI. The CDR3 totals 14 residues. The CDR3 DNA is TGTGCCAGCAGTTTTGACGGCCCTGGAAACACCATATATTTT. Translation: CASSFDGPGNTIYF.

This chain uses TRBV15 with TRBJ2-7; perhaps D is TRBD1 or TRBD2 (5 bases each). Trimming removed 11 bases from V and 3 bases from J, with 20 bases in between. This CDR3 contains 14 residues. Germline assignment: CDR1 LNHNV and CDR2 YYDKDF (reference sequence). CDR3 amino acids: CAVGKGRDLYEQYF. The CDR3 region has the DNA TGTGCCGTAGGGAAGGGCAGGGACCTCTACGAGCAGTACTTC.

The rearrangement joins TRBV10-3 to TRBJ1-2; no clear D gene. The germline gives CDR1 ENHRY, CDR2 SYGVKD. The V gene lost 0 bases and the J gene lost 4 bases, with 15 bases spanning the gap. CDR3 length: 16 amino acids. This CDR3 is CAISESGGAHGYGYTF. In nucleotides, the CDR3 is TGTGCCATCAGTGAGTCGGGAGGAGCGCATGGCTATGGCTACACCTTC.

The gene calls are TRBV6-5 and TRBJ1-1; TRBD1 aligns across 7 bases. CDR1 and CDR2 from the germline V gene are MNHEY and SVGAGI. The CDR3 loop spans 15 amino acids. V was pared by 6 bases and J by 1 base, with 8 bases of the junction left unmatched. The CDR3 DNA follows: TGTGCCAGCAGATTTGGACAGGTAAAGAACACTGAAGCTTTCTTT. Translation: CASRFGQVKNTEAFF.

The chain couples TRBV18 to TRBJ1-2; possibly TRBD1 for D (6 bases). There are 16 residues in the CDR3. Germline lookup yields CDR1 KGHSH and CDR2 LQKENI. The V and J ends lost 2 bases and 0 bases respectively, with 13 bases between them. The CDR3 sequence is CASSPIQGAANYGYTF. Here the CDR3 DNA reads TGTGCCAGCTCACCAATACAGGGCGCCGCTAACTATGGCTACACCTTC. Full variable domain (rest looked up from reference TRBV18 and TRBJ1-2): NAGVMQNPRHLVRRRGQEARLRCSPMKGHSHVYWYRQLPEEGLKFMVYLQKENIIDESGMPKERFSAEFPKEGPSILRIQQVVRGDSAAYFCASSPIQGAANYGYTFGSGTRLTVV.

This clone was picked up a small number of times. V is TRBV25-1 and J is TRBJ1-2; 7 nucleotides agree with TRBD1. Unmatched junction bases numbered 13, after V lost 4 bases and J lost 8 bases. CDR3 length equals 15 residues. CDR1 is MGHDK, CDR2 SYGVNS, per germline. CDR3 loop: CASSVRQGAVGGYTF. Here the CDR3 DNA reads TGTGCCAGCAGTGTAAGACAGGGAGCTGTCGGGGGCTACACCTTC.

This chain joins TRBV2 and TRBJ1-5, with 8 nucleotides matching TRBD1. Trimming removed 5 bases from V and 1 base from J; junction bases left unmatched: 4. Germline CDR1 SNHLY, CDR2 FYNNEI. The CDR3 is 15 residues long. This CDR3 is CASSMTGVSNQPQHF. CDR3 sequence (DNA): TGTGCCAGCAGTATGACAGGGGTGAGCAATCAGCCCCAGCATTTT.

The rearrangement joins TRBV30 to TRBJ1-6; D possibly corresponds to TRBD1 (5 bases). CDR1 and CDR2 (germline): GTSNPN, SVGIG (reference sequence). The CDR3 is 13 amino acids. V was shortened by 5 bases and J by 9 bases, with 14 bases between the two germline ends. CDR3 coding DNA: TGTGCCTGGGCAGACAGCTCCTCTTCACCCCTCCACTTT. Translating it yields CAWADSSSSPLHF.

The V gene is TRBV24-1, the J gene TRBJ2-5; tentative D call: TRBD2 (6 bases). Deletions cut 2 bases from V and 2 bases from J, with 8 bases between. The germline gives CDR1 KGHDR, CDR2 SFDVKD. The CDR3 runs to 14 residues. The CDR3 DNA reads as TGTGCCACCAGTGATTGGAGGGCTCAAGAGACCCAGTACTTC. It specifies CATSDWRAQETQYF.

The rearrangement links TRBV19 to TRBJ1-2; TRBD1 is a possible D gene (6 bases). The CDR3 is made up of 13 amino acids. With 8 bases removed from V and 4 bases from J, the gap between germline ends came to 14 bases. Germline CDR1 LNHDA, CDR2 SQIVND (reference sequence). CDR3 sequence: CASGQIASYGYTF. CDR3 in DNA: TGTGCCAGTGGACAGATCGCCAGCTATGGCTACACCTTC. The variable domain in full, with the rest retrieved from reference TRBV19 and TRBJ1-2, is DGGITQSPKYLFRKEGQNVTLSCEQNLNHDAMYWYRQDPGQGLRLIYYSQIVNDFQKGDIAEGYSVSREKKESFPLTVTSAQKNPTAFYLCASGQIASYGYTFGSGTRLTVV.

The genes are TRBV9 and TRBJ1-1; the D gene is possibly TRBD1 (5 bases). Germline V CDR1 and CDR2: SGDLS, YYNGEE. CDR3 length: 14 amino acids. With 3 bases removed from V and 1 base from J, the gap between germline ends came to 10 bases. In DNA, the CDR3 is TGTGCCAGCAGCGCCGGGGCGCGGAACACTGAAGCTTTCTTT. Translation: CASSAGARNTEAFF.

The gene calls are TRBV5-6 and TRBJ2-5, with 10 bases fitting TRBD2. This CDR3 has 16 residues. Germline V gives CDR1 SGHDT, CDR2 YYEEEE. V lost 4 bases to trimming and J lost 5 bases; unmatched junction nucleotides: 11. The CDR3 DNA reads TGTGCCAGCAGCGGATGGGTAGCGGGGGGCTTCGAGACCCAGTACTTC. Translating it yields CASSGWVAGGFETQYF.